These T cell receptor beta chains were read from a single sample in a study of glioma-infiltrating T cells after dendritic cell vaccination. Clones were read by immunoSEQ multiplex PCR, and TCRdb kept only the in-frame ones, dropping some. The sample has 93,000 or so clones, roughly three quarters seen once. Sequencing was performed on blood, taken before dendritic cell vaccination. These TCRs come from a human donor with glioblastoma. Both conserved end residues are part of each CDR3. The order of the fields is D gene, V gene, J gene, clone size, CDR3 DNA, CDR3 protein. D genes are given only for firm matches. Size tells how often a clone was seen (once, few, many) or the class of an expanded clone, and some rows leave it out.

>.|TRBV4-1|TRBJ2-7|few
TGCGCCAGCAGCCAAGCAAGGGGGAGTACCTACGAGCAGTACTTC
CASSQARGSTYEQYF
>.|TRBV18|TRBJ2-1|few
TGTGCCAGCTCACCACTTGGGGGGGCTGGGGGCAATGAGCAGTTCTTC
CASSPLGGAGGNEQFF
>.|TRBV5-8|TRBJ1-2|.
TGTGCCAGCAGCTTGGATACAGGGTTTGGGTATGGCTACACCTTC
CASSLDTGFGYGYTF
>TRBD1|TRBV5-1|TRBJ1-1|.
TGCGCCAGCAGCGTTGGGACAGGCGGTGAAGCTTTCTTT
CASSVGTGGEAFF
>TRBD2|TRBV2|TRBJ2-7|.
TGTGCCAGCAGCGGGAGCGGGAGTCTCGAGCAGTACTTC
CASSGSGSLEQYF
>TRBD1|TRBV2|TRBJ1-3|.
TGTGCCAGCAGGACAGGGAGCTCTGGAAACACCATATATTTT
CASRTGSSGNTIYF
>.|TRBV30|TRBJ2-5|.
TGTGCCTGGAGTATACAGGGTAACATTCGTGAGACCCAGTACTTC
CAWSIQGNIRETQYF
>TRBD1|TRBV28|TRBJ1-2|.
TGTGCCAGCAGCTACACAGGGGCCGGCTATGGCTACACCTTC
CASSYTGAGYGYTF
>TRBD1|TRBV28|TRBJ2-6|.
TGTGCCAGCAGTTTGAGGGGACAGGGATTTGGGGCCAACGTCCTGACTTTC
CASSLRGQGFGANVLTF
>.|TRBV4-1|TRBJ2-7|few
TGCGCCAGCAGCCAAGCGGGCAGGGCCTACGAGCAGTACTTC
CASSQAGRAYEQYF
>.|TRBV30|TRBJ1-2|.
TGTGCCTGGACCTACTCGGGATCCGCGGGGTGGTATGGCTACACCTTC
CAWTYSGSAGWYGYTF
>TRBD2|TRBV6-5|TRBJ2-1|.
TGTGCCAGCAGACGACTAGCGGGAGATGAGCAGTTCTTC
CASRRLAGDEQFF
>.|TRBV27|TRBJ1-5|.
TGTGCCAGCAGTTTACGGGAGGGTCAGCCCCAGCATTTT
CASSLREGQPQHF
>.|TRBV6-1|TRBJ2-5|.
TGTGCCAGCAGTGAAGCGAGATGGGAGACCCAGTACTTC
CASSEARWETQYF
>.|TRBV30|TRBJ1-2|once
TGTGCCTGGAGTCAGGGGCCTGGGAGTGGCTACACCTTC
CAWSQGPGSGYTF
>TRBD1|TRBV5-1|TRBJ2-1|.
TGCGCCAGCAGCTTTGGGCAGGGGGCATTGTCCTACAATGAGCAGTTCTTC
CASSFGQGALSYNEQFF
>.|TRBV6-5|TRBJ1-1|.
TGTGCCAGCAGTTACGGCAGGGTAGGCACTGAAGCTTTCTTT
CASSYGRVGTEAFF